This TCR beta chain was retrieved from a study of identical twins. General study points: Twins' excess sharing was less marked for out-of-frame beta sequences. Out-of-frame alpha sequences shared by twins were enriched for low generation probability.

CDR1 and CDR2 from the germline V gene are MNHEY and SVGAGI. This CDR3 comprises 12 residues. The V gene lost 6 bases and the J gene lost 14 bases, with 17 bases spanning the gap. Notes on this clonotype: Antigen unknown.

Unique molecular identifiers were present on the cDNA, and a universal primer site came from template switching. TCRdb recomputed calls from the 5' RACE reads with MiXCR, one row per CDR3 protein. The sample includes a few hundred thousand distinct CDR3 sequences, around 20% of them seen just once. The sequenced material came from naive T cells sorted from blood. The sequence came from a middle-aged man in good health. The chain has TRBV6-5 and TRBJ2-1; D gene uncertain. The CDR3 nucleotides read TGTGCCAGCAGCCCCCAAGGGATTATCGAGTTCTTC. Amino acid sequence: CASSPQGIIEFF.